The present T cell receptor beta chain was sequenced within a study of shared clonotypes between healthy human individuals. Whole-study results and caveats: Sorted-subset samples were not fully sequenced, rarefaction indicated.

Germline assignment: CDR1 MNHEY and CDR2 SVGAGI. CDR3 length: 13 amino acids. The trim removed 0 bases at V and 9 bases at J, leaving 3 bases unmatched. Some clones are missing from TCRdb's copy, which holds only in-frame ones; the method was immunoSEQ multiplex PCR. The profile shows about 2 million clones, 90% to 95% of them singletons. Note on this clone: Its matching antigen is unknown.

Sequencing was performed on naive CD4+ T cells sorted from blood. Subset defined: CD45RA+ positively selected. The sequence was obtained from a man aged 18-30 years in good health. This chain connects TRBV6-5 to TRBJ2-3, with TRBD1 matching over 7 bases. As DNA, the CDR3 is TGTGCCAGCAGTTACTCGAGAGGGGGCACGCAGTATTTT. Translating gives CASSYSRGGTQYF.